This is a list of T cell receptor beta chains from one sample in a study of vaccination effects on CD4 cells after COVID-19. Some clones are missing from TCRdb's copy, which holds only in-frame ones; the method was immunoSEQ multiplex PCR. This table has approximately 22,000 clones, approximately 70% appearing once. Their specific antigens are unknown. The source was CD4+ T cells from PBMCs cultured with HCoV-229E spike peptides, collected before COVID-19 vaccination. These receptor sequences come from a human donor who received a COVID-19 vaccine. The conserved cysteine and the conserved F or W are not part of the CDR3 here. Each record gives: J gene, V gene, CDR3 protein.

J gene: TRBJ2-7; V gene: TRBV21-1; CDR3 protein: ASSKFPSGRYEQY
J gene: TRBJ2-1; V gene: TRBV7-2; CDR3 protein: ASTSYNEQF
J gene: TRBJ2-7; V gene: TRBV27; CDR3 protein: ASSLGRQSSYEQY
J gene: TRBJ2-3; V gene: TRBV11-3; CDR3 protein: ASSPNRDRDTQY
J gene: TRBJ2-1; V gene: TRBV7-7; CDR3 protein: ASSLGRTVSYNEQF
J gene: TRBJ1-3; V gene: TRBV10-3; CDR3 protein: AISDTGAGNTIY
J gene: TRBJ2-7; V gene: TRBV2; CDR3 protein: ASSEARWSEQY
J gene: TRBJ2-5; V gene: TRBV5-5; CDR3 protein: ASSTGTGEVRKIETQY
J gene: TRBJ2-5; V gene: TRBV2; CDR3 protein: ASILTGAQETQY
J gene: TRBJ2-3; V gene: TRBV20-1; CDR3 protein: SASQGATDTQY
J gene: TRBJ2-7; V gene: TRBV10-3; CDR3 protein: AISESWGAGEQY
J gene: TRBJ2-5; V gene: TRBV10-2; CDR3 protein: ASSVGETQY
J gene: TRBJ1-1; V gene: TRBV7-9; CDR3 protein: ASSLVGNTEAF
J gene: TRBJ2-7; V gene: TRBV6-6; CDR3 protein: ASSRRGGQREYEQY
J gene: TRBJ1-1; V gene: TRBV6-5; CDR3 protein: ASGIGSGEAF
J gene: TRBJ2-1; V gene: TRBV10-3; CDR3 protein: AISELGGSSYNEQF
J gene: TRBJ2-5; V gene: TRBV19; CDR3 protein: ASSIEGGNQETQY
J gene: TRBJ2-2; V gene: TRBV7-8; CDR3 protein: ASSLASASGTGELF
J gene: TRBJ2-1; V gene: TRBV20-1; CDR3 protein: SASRPSVYNEQF
J gene: TRBJ2-2; V gene: TRBV9; CDR3 protein: ASSVASASPPGELF
J gene: TRBJ1-5; V gene: TRBV21-1; CDR3 protein: ASSKGRPTVGFVGNQPQH
J gene: TRBJ2-7; V gene: TRBV29-1; CDR3 protein: SVRAGDLRREQY
J gene: TRBJ2-3; V gene: TRBV4-1; CDR3 protein: ASSQDSGAGTDTQY
J gene: TRBJ2-1; V gene: TRBV11-2; CDR3 protein: ASSLSDGGGNEQF
J gene: TRBJ2-7; V gene: TRBV5-1; CDR3 protein: ASSLHATYEQY
J gene: TRBJ1-3; V gene: TRBV3-1/TRBV3-2; CDR3 protein: ASSQGGASGNTIY
J gene: TRBJ1-1; V gene: TRBV30; CDR3 protein: AWSVVAGEAF
J gene: TRBJ2-1; V gene: TRBV19; CDR3 protein: ASGKQGQGAYGPYNEQF
J gene: TRBJ2-2; V gene: TRBV2; CDR3 protein: ASRAPDGELF
J gene: TRBJ2-7; V gene: TRBV29-1; CDR3 protein: SVEGLAGGKQY
J gene: TRBJ2-7; V gene: TRBV5-6; CDR3 protein: ASSFSQGDLYYEQY
J gene: TRBJ2-7; V gene: TRBV5-1; CDR3 protein: ASSPGTGGIPEQY
J gene: TRBJ1-4; V gene: TRBV6-5; CDR3 protein: ASSQGPTNEKLF
J gene: TRBJ2-7; V gene: TRBV20-1; CDR3 protein: SASRLAGLYEQY
J gene: TRBJ1-1; V gene: TRBV10-3; CDR3 protein: AISESVAKNTEAF
J gene: TRBJ2-7; V gene: TRBV2; CDR3 protein: ASSLSWTTRSYEQY
J gene: TRBJ1-2; V gene: TRBV6-4; CDR3 protein: ASSDSAEGGYT
J gene: TRBJ1-2; V gene: TRBV6-5; CDR3 protein: ASRPGTGNYGYT
J gene: TRBJ2-7; V gene: TRBV2; CDR3 protein: ASSEQGYEQY
J gene: TRBJ1-1; V gene: TRBV10-3; CDR3 protein: AISDKGGRNTEAF
J gene: TRBJ2-5; V gene: TRBV10-3; CDR3 protein: ASRREQETQY